The text below deals with one T cell receptor (beta chain). Antigen unknown. The CDR3 covers 16 residues. V was pared by 4 bases and J by 0 bases, with 14 bases between. Germline V gives CDR1 SGHRS, CDR2 YFSETQ. Cultured CD4+ T cell DNA was sequenced using the Oncomine TCR Beta short-read assay. TCRdb recomputed calls from the PCR reads with MiXCR, one row per CDR3 protein. Of fewer than 16,000 distinct CDR3 sequences listed, about half were seen once; the top ten hold about 13%. The sample comes from a study of vaccination and CD4 T cells after COVID-19. Study-level background: Drawing of post-COVID samples took place a median around 100 days after diagnosis (range 35 to 161).

The sample's treatment: approximately nine-day PBMC culture with coronavirus spike peptide pools or control peptides (ViraFEST assay). Two million PBMCs were grown per well alongside approximately 9.4 IU/ml IL-2 and approximately 9.2 ug/ml peptide pools. The receptor was isolated from a human donor who had recovered from COVID-19. This chain links TRBV5-1 with TRBJ1-5; the D gene is possibly TRBD1 (5 bases). Specimen: CD4+ T cells from blood, cultured in vitro. The CDR3 region has the DNA TGCGCCAGCAGCCCAGGACACGGGGATAGCAATCAGCCCCAGCATTTT. It specifies CASSPGHGDSNQPQHF.